The 24 T cell receptor beta chains presented below share a single source sample, sequenced in a study of T cell repertoires in cytomegalovirus infection. Each CDR3 protein gets one entry after TCRdb re-called the reads with MiXCR. The sample has about 490,000 distinct CDR3 sequences; more than 15% are singletons. The sequenced sample consisted of CD8+ T cells from PBMCs. These receptor sequences come from a human donor in good health (CMV status not recorded). Some clones in this sample may be carry-over from other donors' samples.

This clonotype appeared many times. The chain combines TRBV24-1 with TRBJ2-1, with D unclear. Trimming left V 3 bases short and J 7 bases short, with 9 bases between. CDR3 length equals 13 residues. Germline values: CDR1 KGHDR, CDR2 SFDVKD. The CDR3 protein is CATSDIEENEQFF. The CDR3 nucleotides read TGTGCCACCAGTGATATAGAAGAGAATGAGCAGTTCTTC.

This sequence joins TRBV27 and TRBJ1-2; D uncertain. V dropped 6 bases and J dropped 6 bases, with 11 bases sitting between them. Germline V gene lookup returns CDR1 MNHEY and CDR2 SMNVEV (reference sequence). CDR3 length: 12 residues. The CDR3 sequence: CASSGRTNGYTF. CDR3 nucleotides: TGTGCCAGCAGCGGACGGACTAATGGCTACACCTTC.

In its sample, this clonotype was seen a few times. The V call is TRBV20-1, the J call TRBJ1-6; TRBD1 matches 7 bases. V trimming: 3 bases; J trimming: 1 base; junction bases outside the gene matches: 3. CDR3 length equals 15 residues. Germline values: CDR1 DFQATT, CDR2 SNEGSKA (reference sequence). The CDR3 coding sequence is TGCAGTGCTAGGACAGGGCGGTCCTATAATTCACCCCTCCACTTT. Its translation is CSARTGRSYNSPLHF.

This clonotype was observed at least ten times. This chain links TRBV11-2 with TRBJ2-1; 9 bases align to TRBD2. V was pared by 4 bases and J by 7 bases, with 11 bases of the junction left unmatched. Germline CDR1 and CDR2: SGHAT and FQNNGV. The CDR3 runs to 16 residues. The chain's CDR3 is CASSSPRGLAQNEQFF. The CDR3, as DNA: TGTGCCAGCAGCTCTCCGCGTGGACTAGCGCAAAATGAGCAGTTCTTC.

This clonotype was picked up many times. The chain links TRBV7-3 to TRBJ2-1, with TRBD2 matching 10 bases. This CDR3 has 15 amino acids. The germline CDR1 and CDR2 sequences are SGHTA and FQGTGA. With V trimmed by 5 bases and J by 4 bases, 5 bases remained unmatched. CDR3 coding DNA: TGTGCCAGCAGCGCCGGGACTAGCGTTTACAATGAGCAGTTCTTC. Encoded protein: CASSAGTSVYNEQFF.

This clonotype was observed many times. The chain carries TRBV6-6 and TRBJ1-5, with D perhaps TRBD1 (5 bases). This CDR3 comprises 15 residues. From germline, CDR1 is MNHNY and CDR2 SVGAGI (reference sequence). V lost 5 bases and J lost 4, with 15 bases in between. DNA for the CDR3: TGTGCCAGCAGTACCGGCGTGGGGGGAAATCAGCCCCAGCATTTT. Translation gives CASSTGVGGNQPQHF.

The chain uses TRBV27 and TRBJ1-2; 7 bases line up with TRBD1. The trim removed 9 bases at V and 8 bases at J, leaving 9 bases unmatched. This CDR3 region has 12 residues. Germline V gene lookup returns CDR1 MNHEY and CDR2 SMNVEV (reference sequence). The CDR3 DNA follows: TGTGCCAGTACGACAGGGAAAGACGGCTACACCTTC. This translates into CASTTGKDGYTF.

At least ten counts were recorded for this clonotype. The V and J genes are TRBV12-3 or TRBV12-4 and TRBJ2-7; the match to TRBD2 covers 8 bases. V lost 3 bases to trimming and J lost 2 bases; unmatched junction nucleotides: 6. The CDR3 has 15 residues. CDR3 nucleotides: TGTGCCAGCAGTTTTTACGAAGCGGGGGCCTACGAGCAGTACTTC. Translated: CASSFYEAGAYEQYF.

In this sample, this clonotype turned up many times. The V and J genes are TRBV10-3 and TRBJ2-1; the match to TRBD1 covers 10 bases. The CDR3 contains 15 residues. Germline V gene sequence: CDR1 ENHRY, CDR2 SYGVKD. Unmatched junction bases numbered 8, after V lost 3 bases and J lost 9 bases. CDR3 DNA sequence: TGTGCCATCAGTGACCGGGACAGGGGTCGGAGTGAGCAGTTCTTC. Translating it yields CAISDRDRGRSEQFF.

This rearrangement joins TRBV20-1 to TRBJ2-3, with 7 positions matching TRBD2. CDR1 and CDR2 (germline): DFQATT, SNEGSKA (reference sequence). The CDR3 runs to 16 residues. The V segment lost 0 bases and the J segment 2 bases; nucleotides outside the gene matches: 8. The CDR3 sequence is CSAREGPGGTTDTQYF. The CDR3, as DNA: TGCAGTGCTAGAGAGGGGCCCGGGGGGACCACAGATACGCAGTATTTT.

This clonotype was found many times. This chain connects TRBV6-6 to TRBJ2-1, with D perhaps TRBD1 or TRBD2 (5 bases each). In germline, CDR1 is MNHNY, CDR2 SVGAGI (reference sequence). V was cut by 0 bases and J by 8 bases, with 11 bases left in between. The CDR3 covers 14 residues. The CDR3 bases are TGTGCCAGCAGTTACTCGAGGAGAGGGGATGAGCAGTTCTTC. As protein: CASSYSRRGDEQFF.

The chain employs TRBV4-2 and TRBJ1-5; D not resolved. Germline CDR1 is LGHNA and CDR2 is YNFKEQ. The V end was cut by 3 bases, the J end by 5 bases, with 11 bases between. The CDR3 is made up of 14 amino acids. The CDR3 sequence: CASSQAQRDQPQHF. The CDR3 DNA is TGTGCCAGCAGCCAGGCTCAAAGGGATCAGCCCCAGCATTTT.

V and J are TRBV20-1 and TRBJ2-7; 8 positions agree with TRBD1. The J segment lost 2 bases and the V segment lost 3 bases, leaving 9 bases of the junction unmatched. The CDR3 is 15 amino acids. The V gene's germline CDR1 is DFQATT and CDR2 SNEGSKA (reference sequence). The CDR3 loop is CSASDRDRGPYEQYF. The CDR3 nucleotides read TGCAGTGCTAGCGATCGCGACAGGGGCCCCTACGAGCAGTACTTC.

This clonotype occurred many times. The chain employs TRBV7-6 and TRBJ1-1; a possible D gene is TRBD1 (5 bases). The CDR3 consists of 15 residues. Germline assignment: CDR1 SGHVS and CDR2 FNYEAQ. The V gene lost 1 base and the J gene lost 1 base, with 10 bases spanning the gap. The CDR3 reads CASSLDRGKNTEAFF. The CDR3 DNA is TGTGCCAGCAGCTTAGACCGGGGGAAGAACACTGAAGCTTTCTTT.

This rearrangement joins TRBV11-2 to TRBJ2-7; TRBD2 is a possible D gene (6 bases). Germline V gene lookup returns CDR1 SGHAT and CDR2 FQNNGV. The CDR3 spans 16 residues. Trimming removed 2 bases from V and 1 base from J, with 15 bases in between. In nucleotides, the CDR3 is TGTGCCAGCAGCTTACTAAGCGGGCCCGAATCCTACGAGCAGTACTTC. Amino acids: CASSLLSGPESYEQYF.

This clonotype has a count of ten or more. The chain couples TRBV4-2 to TRBJ2-5; 8 bases agree with TRBD2. The V gene's germline CDR1 is LGHNA and CDR2 YNFKEQ. CDR3 length: 15 amino acids. J was trimmed by 5 bases and V by 1 base; bases with no gene match: 6. CDR3 protein: CASSQAEAGEETQYF. CDR3 DNA sequence: TGTGCCAGCAGCCAAGCGGAAGCGGGAGAGGAGACCCAGTACTTC.

V and J are TRBV11-2 and TRBJ1-2; TRBD1 might be the D (5 bases). This CDR3 contains 13 residues. Germline lookup yields CDR1 SGHAT and CDR2 FQNNGV. Trimming took off 7 bases at V and 5 bases at J, with 14 bases between the two ends. CDR3 nucleotides: TGTGCCAGCACATCCCTGGGGGTGTATGGCTACACCTTC. As protein: CASTSLGVYGYTF.

In its sample, this clonotype was seen many times. The gene calls are TRBV6-1 and TRBJ2-3; no clear D. Germline V gene lookup returns CDR1 MNHNS and CDR2 SASEGT. The CDR3 loop spans 13 amino acids. Trimming removed 1 base from V and 3 bases from J, with 5 bases in between. DNA for the CDR3: TGTGCCAGCAGTGAAGACGCGACAGATACGCAGTATTTT. Its protein product is CASSEDATDTQYF.

The chain links TRBV27 to TRBJ1-2; unclear D gene. CDR3 size: 13 residues. Trimming took 2 bases from V and 6 from J, leaving 10 bases between them. Per germline, CDR1 MNHEY and CDR2 SMNVEV (reference sequence). CDR3 loop: CASSLAPEHGYTF. CDR3 DNA: TGTGCCAGCAGTTTAGCCCCCGAGCATGGCTACACCTTC.

Ten or more counts support this clonotype. The chain has TRBV28 and TRBJ2-1, with D unclear. The CDR3 has 14 residues. The V gene lost 8 bases and the J gene lost 4 bases, with 15 bases spanning the gap. Germline V gives CDR1 MDHEN, CDR2 SYDVKM. The CDR3 DNA reads TGTGCCAGCTCCCGAAGTATGGAATACAATGAGCAGTTCTTC. It is translated as CASSRSMEYNEQFF.

For this clonotype: A much larger clone lies one base from this, so it may be a read error. This sequence joins TRBV14 and TRBJ2-5; no reliable D call. The CDR3 loop spans 13 amino acids. CDR1 SGHDN and CDR2 FVKESK come from the germline V gene. The CDR3 loop reads CAGSPRYQETQYF. DNA of the CDR3: TGTGCCGGCAGCCCGAGGTACCAAGAGACCCAGTACTTC.

The chain uses TRBV27 and TRBJ1-2; D not certain. The V gene lost 0 bases and the J gene lost 0 bases, with 11 bases spanning the gap. The CDR3 contains 16 residues. Per the germline V gene, CDR1 is MNHEY and CDR2 is SMNVEV (reference sequence). CDR3 in amino acids: CASSLSSESSNYGYTF. The CDR3 DNA follows: TGTGCCAGCAGTTTATCCTCAGAGTCTTCTAACTATGGCTACACCTTC.

This clonotype showed up many times. The chain uses TRBV7-6 and TRBJ2-2; D is perhaps TRBD1 or TRBD2 (5 bases each). This CDR3 region has 18 residues. From germline, CDR1 is SGHVS and CDR2 FNYEAQ. V lost 5 bases and J lost 3, with 22 bases in between. The CDR3 DNA reads TGTGCCAGCAGCCCGCGGTTGGGCAGGGAGAGTTACACCGGGGAGCTGTTTTTT. Residues: CASSPRLGRESYTGELFF.

The chain joins TRBV5-5 to TRBJ2-5; tentative D call: TRBD2 (5 bases). This CDR3 is built from 14 residues. Per germline, CDR1 SGHKS and CDR2 YYEKEE (reference sequence). V was cut by 0 bases and J by 3 bases, with 9 bases left in between. CDR3 in amino acids: CASSLGAEEETQYF. CDR3 in DNA: TGTGCCAGCAGCTTGGGCGCGGAGGAAGAGACCCAGTACTTC.